These T cell receptor beta chains were read from a single sample in a study of T cell responses to AZD1222 COVID-19 vaccine. Using immunoSEQ multiplex PCR, the repertoire was profiled, and TCRdb retains in-frame clones only, with some absent. The data contain tens of thousands of clones, approximately 85% of them seen just once; the ten biggest clones take up more than 9%. Sequencing used peripheral blood, obtained 28 days after the second AZD1222 dose. The source is an adult who received the AZD1222 COVID-19 vaccine. The conserved cysteine and the conserved F or W are not part of the CDR3 here.

ASSLNSDSSPLH	TRBV7-3	TRBJ1-6
ASSQAGQRLANYGYT	TRBV5-1	TRBJ1-2
ASSYRDRGINGYT	TRBV7-9	TRBJ1-2
ASSKRGLREETQY	TRBV5-8	TRBJ2-5
ASSLAAPEAF	TRBV7-9	TRBJ1-1
ASSHGLYSNQPQH	TRBV4-1	TRBJ1-5
ASTLTGRDTEAF	TRBV11-2	TRBJ1-1
ASSLGPGSSYNEQF	TRBV5-1	TRBJ2-1
ASSLGIQGYYGYT	TRBV5-6	TRBJ1-2
SASRQGYEKLF	TRBV20-1	TRBJ1-4
AWSVLAGATDTQY	TRBV30	TRBJ2-3
ASSLGGQTYEQY	TRBV7-9	TRBJ2-7
ASSQAISGGYT	TRBV4-2	TRBJ1-2
ASSEARGGEAF	TRBV2	TRBJ1-1
ASSSGQYGANVLT	TRBV5-4	TRBJ2-6
ASRRDRGNTGELF	TRBV2	TRBJ2-2
ASSFVAGYYGYT	TRBV28	TRBJ1-2